Below are 9 T cell receptor beta chains sequenced from a single sample in a study of T cells after yellow fever vaccination. MiXCR, applied by TCRdb to the 5' RACE reads, yields one record per CDR3 protein. The data hold 110,000 to 150,000 distinct CDR3 sequences, with just over 6.5% observed a single time. The sample was CD4+ T cells sorted from PBMCs, taken 10 days after the yellow fever booster vaccination. These receptors were obtained from a man under 40 who received the YFV17D yellow fever vaccine.

In its sample, this clonotype was seen many times. The CDR3 DNA sequence: TGTGCCTGGAGGGTCCCGGGACTAGGAGGCAATGAGCAGTTCTTC. Amino acids: CAWRVPGLGGNEQFF. V usage is TRBV30 and J usage is TRBJ2-1, with 8 nucleotides matching TRBD2. The CDR3 has 15 residues. Trimming took 3 bases from V and 6 from J; bases not matched to a gene: 10. Germline V gives CDR1 GTSNPN, CDR2 SVGIG (reference sequence).

There are many counts of this clonotype. The gene calls are TRBV20-1 and TRBJ1-2; tentative D call: TRBD1 (6 bases). Between the trimmed V and J ends, which lost 0 bases and 4 bases, there was a span of 15 bases. The CDR3 contains 15 residues. Germline V gene sequence: CDR1 DFQATT, CDR2 SNEGSKA (reference sequence). As DNA, the CDR3 is TGCAGTGCTAGAGATTTACGGGGGCCTGGCTATGGCTACACCTTC. This translates into CSARDLRGPGYGYTF.

This clonotype was seen at least ten times. The chain uses TRBV7-2 and TRBJ1-5; D is perhaps TRBD1 (5 bases). The CDR3 is 17 amino acids. Germline-derived CDR1 and CDR2 are SGHTA and FQGNSA. Deletions cut 3 bases from V and 6 bases from J, with 21 bases between. The CDR3 here is CASSLLFGDAGGQPQHF. The CDR3 coding sequence is TGTGCCAGCAGCTTGTTGTTCGGGGACGCGGGTGGTCAGCCCCAGCATTTT.

This clonotype has at least ten counts. The chain recombines TRBV5-6 with TRBJ2-1; 7 bases are a match to TRBD1. V gave up 3 bases and J gave up 15 bases; unmatched junction bases: 12. Germline CDR1 SGHDT, CDR2 YYEEEE. There are 13 residues in the CDR3. This CDR3 reads CASSSTGARVLFF. CDR3 nucleotides: TGTGCCAGCAGCTCTACAGGGGCGAGGGTTTTGTTCTTC. Full variable domain (outside the CDR3, taken from reference TRBV5-6 and TRBJ2-1): DAGVTQSPTHLIKTRGQQVTLRCSPKSGHDTVSWYQQALGQGPQFIFQYYEEEERQRGNFPDRFSGHQFPNYSSELNVNALLLGDSALYLCASSSTGARVLFFGPGTRLTVL.

This clonotype appeared many times. This chain joins TRBV29-1 and TRBJ2-7, with a weak D call TRBD2 (5 bases). The CDR3 spans 12 residues. Trimming left V 7 bases short and J 4 bases short, with 14 bases between. Germline values: CDR1 SQVTM, CDR2 ANQGSEA. The CDR3 bases are TGCAGCGCCGGCGGGTTAAAGTACGAGCAGTACTTC. Translation: CSAGGLKYEQYF.

This clonotype was counted ten times or more. The V and J genes are TRBV20-1 and TRBJ2-5; D is uncertain. This CDR3 contains 14 residues. V was clipped by 3 bases and J by 4 bases, with 15 bases between them. The V gene's germline CDR1 is DFQATT and CDR2 SNEGSKA (reference sequence). The CDR3 loop reads CSARTPGRRETQYF. CDR3 nucleotide sequence: TGCAGTGCTAGGACCCCCGGGCGTAGAGAGACCCAGTACTTC.

This clonotype came up many times. V is TRBV20-1 and J is TRBJ2-3; TRBD2 matches 11 bases. Trimming cost V 1 base and J 5 bases; bases outside gene matches: 5. Germline CDR1 DFQATT, CDR2 SNEGSKA (reference sequence). The CDR3 contains 15 residues. The CDR3 here is CSARGDSGRGDTQYF. The CDR3 DNA follows: TGCAGTGCTAGAGGGGATAGCGGGAGGGGAGATACGCAGTATTTT.

The genes are TRBV20-1 and TRBJ2-5; D is possibly TRBD2 (5 bases). Per the germline V gene, CDR1 is DFQATT and CDR2 is SNEGSKA (reference sequence). The germline V and J ends were trimmed by 6 bases and 3 bases, with 11 bases remaining between them. The CDR3 covers 12 residues. The CDR3 DNA is TGCAGTGCAACGGGGAAGAAAGAGACCCAGTACTTC. It codes for CSATGKKETQYF.

This clonotype was detected ten times or more. The chain recombines TRBV7-2 with TRBJ2-1; no clear D gene. Trimming took 1 base from V and 7 from J, leaving 14 bases between them. Germline values: CDR1 SGHTA, CDR2 FQGNSA. This CDR3 contains 15 residues. The CDR3 DNA reads TGTGCCAGCAGCTTAGTATTTGGAGTTGGGAATGAGCAGTTCTTC. Protein sequence: CASSLVFGVGNEQFF.